Each of the 4 T cell receptor beta chains below was sequenced from the same sample in a study of monozygotic twins with inflammatory bowel disease. TCRdb reprocessed the 5' RACE reads, with one entry per CDR3 protein and no DNA. This specimen shows just over 300,000 distinct CDR3 sequences; the ten leading clones hold 5.6%. The sample was blood. These receptor sequences come from a human donor with ulcerative colitis or Crohn's disease, or a healthy co-twin of an affected twin (not recorded which).

The rearrangement links TRBV20-1 to TRBJ2-1; without DNA, the TCRdb call of TRBD2 cannot be checked. This CDR3 is 14 amino acids long. CDR1 and CDR2 from the germline V gene are DFQATT and SNEGSKA (reference sequence). The chain's CDR3 is CSASRGAGDNEQFF.

This chain uses TRBV2 with TRBJ2-5; as DNA is missing, the TRBD2 call by TCRdb cannot be tested. From germline, CDR1 is SNHLY and CDR2 FYNNEI. CDR3 size: 15 residues. The CDR3 is CASRSRREGRETQYF.

The chain links TRBV10-1 to TRBJ2-1. Germline CDR1 reads WNHNN; CDR2 reads SYGVQD (reference sequence). This CDR3 is 12 amino acids long. CDR3 protein: CASPLAYNEQFF.

This sequence joins TRBV6-2 or TRBV6-3 and TRBJ1-5; TCRdb returns TRBD1, unconfirmable since there is no DNA. Germline V CDR1 and CDR2: MNHEY, SVGEGT. The CDR3 loop spans 18 amino acids. The CDR3 reads CASSYRLGDTFSNQPQHF.